What follows is one T cell receptor (beta chain) and its context. Its antigen is as yet unknown. The data originate from a study of T cell responses to AZD1222 COVID-19 vaccine. General study findings and limits: Donor demographics were predominantly white British with a female majority; clonal diversity may be underestimated.

Libraries were prepared by immunoSEQ multiplex PCR; TCRdb keeps only in-frame clonotypes and omits some of them. Of about 220,000 clones listed, about 93% are singletons. The CDR3 has 14 residues. V dropped 3 bases and J dropped 8; count of bases not matched to a gene: 2. Germline V lookup: CDR1 LGHDT, CDR2 YNNKEL (reference sequence). Sequenced here: peripheral blood, sampled on day 0 of MenACWY control vaccination. The origin of this receptor is an adult in good health. This chain joins TRBV3-1 (or the pseudogene TRBV3-2) and TRBJ1-6; TRBD1 aligns across 9 bases. CDR3 DNA: TGTGCCAGCAGCCAGAGGACAGGGGATTCACCCCTCCACTTT. It encodes CASSQRTGDSPLHF.